This T cell receptor (beta chain) was identified in a study of T cells in narcolepsy. Study in general: Donors had narcolepsy type 1 or type 2, or were healthy controls. Points from the study as a whole: Healthy controls reportedly lacked the autoreactive clonotypes serially found in patients' blood. Same-patient CSF and blood CD4+ T cell clonotypes included HCRT-specific and TRIB2-specific autoreactive ones.

Trimming left V 0 bases short and J 9 bases short, with 11 bases between. CDR3 size: 12 residues. Germline V gene lookup returns CDR1 GTSNPN and CDR2 SVGIG (reference sequence). Note on this clone: Its matching antigen is unknown.

Data came from immunoSEQ multiplex PCR; TCRdb stores just in-frame clones and leaves some out. The sample consists of tens of thousands of clones, around four fifths of them appearing once. The source material was CD45RA- memory CD4+ T cells from PBMCs. The J gene is TRBJ1-2, the V gene TRBV30, with D unclear. The clonotype originates from a human donor with narcolepsy. CDR3 residues: CAWSVRGESYTF. The CDR3 coding sequence is TGTGCCTGGAGTGTACGAGGTGAAAGCTACACCTTC.